A selection of T cell receptor beta chains follows, all from one sample in a study of OX40 agonist ivuxolimab in advanced cancers. Clones were sequenced by immunoSEQ multiplex PCR, and TCRdb holds only the in-frame ones, with some missing. The top ten clones hold over 4.5% of a sample with around 74,000 clones, around 85% of them seen once. Source: CD4+ or CD8+ T cells sorted from blood, taken in a trial of the OX40 agonist ivuxolimab. These receptors originate from an adult with an advanced solid tumor such as melanoma, head and neck, liver or kidney cancer. The CDR3 runs from the conserved cysteine through the conserved F or W. D genes are given only for firm matches. A row's size may be missing; if present it is once, few, many or a size class.

TGTGCCAGTAGTAAGGGGGTTCTGGGACGGAATTCACCCCTCCACTTT	CASSKGVLGRNSPLHF	NA	TRBJ1-6	TRBV19	NA
TGTGCCAGCAGTTACTCGAAGGCACAGGGTACGCAGTATTTT	CASSYSKAQGTQYF	NA	TRBJ2-3	TRBV6-5	NA
TGCAGCGTTCCACAGGGGAGGTCGATTGGCTACACCTTC	CSVPQGRSIGYTF	NA	TRBJ1-2	TRBV29-1	TRBD1
TGTGCCAGCAGCGTAGAGGGGGGGCTGCGCACCGGGGAGCTGTTTTTT	CASSVEGGLRTGELFF	NA	TRBJ2-2	TRBV9	NA
TGTGCCAGCAGCTTAGTCGGACAGCCTAACTATGGCTACACCTTC	CASSLVGQPNYGYTF	NA	TRBJ1-2	TRBV7-9	NA
TGTGCCAGTAAGGAGCGCAATGAGCAGTTCTTC	CASKERNEQFF	NA	TRBJ2-1	TRBV6-6	NA
TGTGCCACCAGCAGTACAAGGGAGGGAGAAGCTTTCTTT	CATSSTREGEAFF	NA	TRBJ1-1	TRBV15	NA
TGTGCCAGCAGCCAAGCGGGGATCGGCGGCTACACCTTC	CASSQAGIGGYTF	few	TRBJ1-2	TRBV4-2	NA
TGTGCCAGCAGCTTAGCGCCGGGTAATCAGCCCCAGCATTTT	CASSLAPGNQPQHF	NA	TRBJ1-5	TRBV21-1	NA
TGTGCCAGCAGTGAAGGCGGTAGCGGGAGGTTTACGAGCTCCTACGAGCAGTACTTC	CASSEGGSGRFTSSYEQYF	NA	TRBJ2-7	TRBV2	TRBD2